This T cell receptor beta chain comes out of a study of T cell clonotyping in hematopoietic cell transplantation. This clone was observed a few times. This CDR3 region has 12 residues. The ends lost 7 bases at V and 5 bases at J; junction bases unmatched: 6. Germline V gene lookup returns CDR1 SQVTM and CDR2 ANQGSEA. Here immunoSEQ multiplex PCR was the method, and the copy in TCRdb shows in-frame clones only, minus some. Among approximately 6,000 clones listed, about 30% were seen once. The chain has TRBV29-1 and TRBJ2-3; 7 bases fit TRBD2. The specimen comprised peripheral blood mononuclear cells, sampled 30 days after allogeneic stem cell transplant. The receptor was isolated from a female patient aged 50-65 years who had an allogeneic stem cell transplant from an unrelated donor, so the T cells may come from the graft donor. Some clones in this sample may be carry-over from other donors' samples. The CDR3 is CSEGGVGDTQYF. CDR3 DNA sequence: TGCAGCGAGGGAGGGGTCGGAGATACGCAGTATTTT.